These 16 T cell receptor beta chains originate from one sample sequenced in a study of regulatory T cells in long-lasting Graves disease. Arm-PCR of CDR3 regions and iRepertoire HTBI primers were used to build TCR beta libraries. TCRdb called the multiplex PCR reads again in MiXCR, with one record for every CDR3 protein. The sample includes around 400,000 distinct CDR3 sequences, around 23% of them seen just once. Stated time point: persistent/refractory GD, antithyroid drugs over 5 years with positive TRAb. Isolated PBMC RNA provided the starting material for the TCR library. Specimen: peripheral blood mononuclear cells (PBMCs), collected when the disease was refractory, from a patient treated with antithyroid drugs. The receptors originated from a female donor with Graves disease.

The V and J genes are TRBV28 and TRBJ1-1; 7 bases map to TRBD1. CDR1 and CDR2 (germline): MDHEN, SYDVKM. V trimming: 2 bases; J trimming: 7 bases; junction bases outside the gene matches: 10. The CDR3 totals 15 residues. CDR3 residues: CASSLLTGVQVEAFF. CDR3 coding DNA: TGTGCCAGCAGTTTACTCACAGGGGTTCAGGTTGAAGCTTTCTTT.

Worth noting for this clonotype: A much larger clone lies a single base off, so this may be a read error. V and J are TRBV27 and TRBJ1-2, with TRBD1 as a possible D gene (5 bases). Trimming shortened V by 6 bases and J by 5 bases, and 16 bases separated the two germline ends. This CDR3 contains 14 residues. Germline V CDR1 and CDR2: MNHEY, SMNVEV (reference sequence). The CDR3 spells CASSQYETVYGYTF. In nucleotides, the CDR3 is TGTGCCAGCAGCCAATATGAGACAGTTTATGGCTACACCTTC.

J is TRBJ2-3 and V is TRBV6-5, with TRBD1 as a possible D gene (5 bases). CDR1 is MNHEY, CDR2 SVGAGI, per germline. Between the trimmed V and J ends, which lost 4 bases and 1 base, there was a span of 15 bases. The CDR3 has 16 amino acids. CDR3 protein: CASSLGRGSRTDTQYF. DNA of the CDR3: TGTGCCAGCAGTTTAGGAAGGGGCTCGCGCACAGATACGCAGTATTTT.

This clonotype was recorded at least ten times. This chain joins TRBV20-1 and TRBJ2-5; maybe TRBD1 (6 bases). The CDR3 length is 13 residues. Trimming took off 3 bases at V and 5 bases at J, with 13 bases between the two ends. Germline assignment: CDR1 DFQATT and CDR2 SNEGSKA (reference sequence). The CDR3 DNA is TGCAGTGCTAGGGAGGACAGTAGGGAGACCCAGTACTTC. Translation gives CSAREDSRETQYF.

To note about this clonotype: A much larger clone differs by one base, so this may be a read error. This chain connects TRBV15 to TRBJ2-7; 8 nucleotides agree with TRBD1. J lost 3 bases, V lost 1 base, and 8 bases had no gene match. The CDR3 consists of 16 residues. Germline V CDR1 and CDR2: LNHNV, YYDKDF (reference sequence). Here the CDR3 DNA reads TGTGCCACCAGCAGAGTACCGGGACAGGCCTTCTACGAGCAGTACTTC. This codes for CATSRVPGQAFYEQYF.

This clonotype appeared a few times. J is TRBJ2-7 and V is TRBV4-2; weak D call: TRBD1 (6 bases). V was trimmed by 4 bases and J by 6 bases, leaving 16 bases between them. The CDR3 sequence is 14 residues long. CDR1 is LGHNA, CDR2 YNFKEQ, per germline. This CDR3 is CASSPEQGFGEQYF. Written as DNA, the CDR3 is TGTGCCAGCAGCCCCGAGCAGGGGTTTGGCGAGCAGTACTTC.

This clonotype was detected many times. A read error may account for a junction end that differs from germline. V is TRBV7-9 and J is TRBJ2-7; D may be TRBD1 (6 bases). The germline CDR1 and CDR2 sequences are SEHNR and FQNEAQ (reference sequence). CDR3 length: 13 amino acids. In DNA, the CDR3 is TGTGCCAGCGGCTTGGGACAAACAAGCGAGCAGTACTTC. Residues: CASGLGQTSEQYF.

This clonotype was seen once. A clone one base away is much larger, so this may be a read error. V usage is TRBV25-1 and J usage is TRBJ1-2, with D unclear. CDR1 is MGHDK, CDR2 SYGVNS, per germline. This CDR3 has 15 amino acids. The CDR3 region is CASSEWELTSYGCTF. The CDR3 bases are TGTGCCAGCAGTGAATGGGAGCTGACAAGCTATGGCTGCACCTTC.

The rearrangement links TRBV4-1 to TRBJ2-7; D may correspond to TRBD1 or TRBD2 (7 bases each). Germline V gene data show CDR1 as MGHRA and CDR2 as YSYEKL. Trimming pared 0 bases from V and 3 bases from J, leaving 15 bases between. There are 16 residues in the CDR3. CDR3 in DNA: TGCGCCAGCAGCCAAGAAGGGGCCAGGGGGGGCTACGAGCAGTACTTC. Its translation is CASSQEGARGGYEQYF.

This clonotype was counted only a few times. The rearrangement uses TRBV7-3 and TRBJ2-5; D gene uncertain. Trimming shortened V by 5 bases and J by 9 bases, and 16 bases separated the two germline ends. There are 13 residues in the CDR3. Germline V gives CDR1 SGHTA, CDR2 FQGTGA. CDR3 sequence (DNA): TGTGCCAGCAGCCCCGGGCGGCGGTCGGCCCAGTACTTC. Protein product: CASSPGRRSAQYF.

This clonotype turned up a few times. Relative to the germline gene, one junction end is altered; a read error may explain this. V is TRBV29-1 and J is TRBJ1-2; 9 bases agree with TRBD1. This CDR3 has 15 amino acids. Germline loops: CDR1 SQVTM, CDR2 ANQGSEA. The CDR3: CNVAVSGTGNYGYTF. The DNA for the CDR3 is TGCAACGTTGCCGTATCTGGGACAGGGAACTATGGCTACACCTTC.

This clonotype appeared many times. The chain combines TRBV30 with TRBJ2-5; D tentatively fits TRBD1 or TRBD2 (7 bases each). The germline V gene encodes CDR1 GTSNPN and CDR2 SVGIG (reference sequence). Trimming removed 2 bases at V and 5 bases at J, with 18 bases between. CDR3 length: 15 residues. The CDR3 DNA follows: TGTGCCTGGAGTCAGGGGGGGGCCAGGAGCGAGACCCAGTACTTC. This gives the protein CAWSQGGARSETQYF. Complete variable domain (other parts from reference TRBV30 and TRBJ2-5): SQTIHQWPATLVQPVGSPLSLECTVEGTSNPNLYWYRQAAGRGLQLLFYSVGIGQISSEVPQNLSASRPQDRQFILSSKKLLLSDSGFYLCAWSQGGARSETQYFGPGTRLLVL.

The genes are TRBV7-9 and TRBJ2-7, with 9 nucleotides matching TRBD1. This CDR3 spans 16 amino acids. V shed 1 base and J 4 bases; nucleotides not matched to a gene: 8. The V gene's germline CDR1 is SEHNR and CDR2 FQNEAQ (reference sequence). The CDR3 region has the DNA TGTGCCAGCAGCTTAGGGGGGACAGGGAGGGGATACGAGCAGTACTTC. Translation: CASSLGGTGRGYEQYF.

Concerning this clonotype: Since a much larger clone is just one base distant, this may be a read error. The chain joins TRBV29-1 to TRBJ2-5; 8 nucleotides match TRBD2. Germline trimming cut 2 bases from V and 4 bases from J; bases unmatched to any gene: 6. Germline V gene lookup returns CDR1 SQVTM and CDR2 ANQGSEA. This CDR3 region has 14 residues. The CDR3 DNA is TGCAGCGTTGAATTGGGCGGGGGGAGAGAGACCCAGTACTTC. Translating gives CSVELGGGRETQYF.

This clonotype was counted ten times or more. This chain's CDR3 is CASSFFRDRDYEQYF. In DNA form, the CDR3 reads TGTGCCAGCAGCTTCTTCCGGGACAGGGACTACGAGCAGTACTTC. The gene calls are TRBV11-2 and TRBJ2-7; TRBD1 matches at 9 bases. CDR3 length: 15 residues. Germline trimming cut 3 bases from V and 3 bases from J; bases unmatched to any gene: 6. The germline gives CDR1 SGHAT, CDR2 FQNNGV.

This chain connects TRBV2 to TRBJ2-1, with 9 bases matching TRBD2. V was clipped by 8 bases and J by 8 bases; unmatched bases: 10. Per the germline V gene, CDR1 is SNHLY and CDR2 is FYNNEI. This CDR3 is 14 amino acids long. CDR3 sequence reads: CASRGTSLADEQFF. The CDR3 nucleotides are TGTGCCAGCCGCGGGACTAGCTTAGCCGATGAGCAGTTCTTC.